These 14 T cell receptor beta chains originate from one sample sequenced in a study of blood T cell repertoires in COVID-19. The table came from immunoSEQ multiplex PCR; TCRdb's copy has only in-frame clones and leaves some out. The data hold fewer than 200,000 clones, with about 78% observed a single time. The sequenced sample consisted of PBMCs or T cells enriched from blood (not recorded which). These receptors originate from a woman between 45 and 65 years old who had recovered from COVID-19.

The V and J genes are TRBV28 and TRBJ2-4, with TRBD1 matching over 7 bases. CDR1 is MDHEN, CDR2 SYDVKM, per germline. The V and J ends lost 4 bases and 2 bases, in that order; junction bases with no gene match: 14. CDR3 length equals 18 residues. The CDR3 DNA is TGTGCCAGCAGTTCCCGACGCTGGACAGGTGAGACCAAAAACATTCAGTACTTC. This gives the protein CASSSRRWTGETKNIQYF.

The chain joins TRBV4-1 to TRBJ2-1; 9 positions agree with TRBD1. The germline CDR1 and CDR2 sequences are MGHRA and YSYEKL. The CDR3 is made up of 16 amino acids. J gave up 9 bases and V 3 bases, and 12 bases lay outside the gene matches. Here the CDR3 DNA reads TGCGCCAGCAGCCAGAATCCGGGACAGGGAAGTGGTGAGCAGTTCTTC. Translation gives CASSQNPGQGSGEQFF.

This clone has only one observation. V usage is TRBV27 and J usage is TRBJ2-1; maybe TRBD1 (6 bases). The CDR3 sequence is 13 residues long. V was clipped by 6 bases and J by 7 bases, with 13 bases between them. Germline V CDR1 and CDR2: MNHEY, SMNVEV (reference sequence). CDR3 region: CASSRSRGNEQFF. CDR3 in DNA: TGTGCCAGCAGCCGTTCAAGGGGGAATGAGCAGTTCTTC.

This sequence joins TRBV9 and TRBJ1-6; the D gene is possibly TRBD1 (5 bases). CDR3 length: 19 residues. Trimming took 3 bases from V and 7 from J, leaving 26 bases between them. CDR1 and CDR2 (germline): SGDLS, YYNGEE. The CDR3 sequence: CASSATSRQSGKVNSPLHF. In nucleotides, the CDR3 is TGTGCCAGCAGCGCCACCAGTCGCCAATCAGGGAAGGTGAATTCACCCCTCCACTTT.

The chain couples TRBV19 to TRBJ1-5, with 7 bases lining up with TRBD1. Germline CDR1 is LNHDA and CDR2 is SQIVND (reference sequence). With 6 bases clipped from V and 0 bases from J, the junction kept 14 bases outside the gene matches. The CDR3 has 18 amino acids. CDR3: CASSTIQGYIISNQPQHF. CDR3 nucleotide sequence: TGTGCCAGTAGCACAATACAGGGGTATATTATTAGCAATCAGCCCCAGCATTTT.

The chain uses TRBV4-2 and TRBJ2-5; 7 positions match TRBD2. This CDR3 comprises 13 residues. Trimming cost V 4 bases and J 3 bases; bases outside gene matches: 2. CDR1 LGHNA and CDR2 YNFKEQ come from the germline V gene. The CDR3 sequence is CASSPGTKETQYF. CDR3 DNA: TGTGCCAGCAGCCCCGGGACTAAAGAGACCCAGTACTTC.

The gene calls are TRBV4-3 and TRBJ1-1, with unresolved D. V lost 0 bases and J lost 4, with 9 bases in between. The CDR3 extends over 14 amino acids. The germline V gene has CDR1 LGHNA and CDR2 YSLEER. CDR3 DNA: TGCGCCAGCAGCCAAGAGAGTCGGGGCACTGAAGCTTTCTTT. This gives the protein CASSQESRGTEAFF.

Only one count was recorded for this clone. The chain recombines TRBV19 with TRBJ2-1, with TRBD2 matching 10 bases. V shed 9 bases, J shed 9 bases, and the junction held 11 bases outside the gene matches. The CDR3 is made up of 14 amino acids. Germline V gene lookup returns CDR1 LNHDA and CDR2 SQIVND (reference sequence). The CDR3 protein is CASEALAGSGEQFF. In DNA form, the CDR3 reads TGTGCCAGCGAAGCACTAGCGGGGAGTGGTGAGCAGTTCTTC.

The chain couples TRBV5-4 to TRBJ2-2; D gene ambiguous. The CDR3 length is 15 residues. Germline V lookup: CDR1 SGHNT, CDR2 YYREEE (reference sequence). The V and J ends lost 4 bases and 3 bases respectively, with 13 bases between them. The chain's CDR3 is CASSPPSGDTGELFF. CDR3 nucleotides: TGTGCCAGCAGCCCCCCCTCCGGAGACACCGGGGAGCTGTTTTTT.

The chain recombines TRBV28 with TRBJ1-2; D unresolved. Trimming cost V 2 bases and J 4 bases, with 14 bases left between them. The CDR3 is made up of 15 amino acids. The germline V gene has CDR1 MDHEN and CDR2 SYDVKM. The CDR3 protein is CASSLTPQTIYGYTF. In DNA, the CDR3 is TGTGCCAGCAGTTTAACCCCACAGACGATCTATGGCTACACCTTC.

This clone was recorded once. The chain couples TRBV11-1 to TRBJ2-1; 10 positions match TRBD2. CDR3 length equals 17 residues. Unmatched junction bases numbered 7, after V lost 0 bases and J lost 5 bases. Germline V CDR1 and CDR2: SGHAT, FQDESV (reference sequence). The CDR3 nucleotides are TGTGCCAGCAGCTTAGCCCCGGGGACTAGCGACCACAATGAGCAGTTCTTC. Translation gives CASSLAPGTSDHNEQFF.

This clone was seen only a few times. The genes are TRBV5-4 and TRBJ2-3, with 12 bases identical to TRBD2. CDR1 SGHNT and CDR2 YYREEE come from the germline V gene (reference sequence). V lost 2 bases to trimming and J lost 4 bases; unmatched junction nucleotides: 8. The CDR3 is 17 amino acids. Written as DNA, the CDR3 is TGTGCCAGCAGCTTACTATTGTCTAGCGGGAGGGCAGATACGCAGTATTTT. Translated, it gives CASSLLLSSGRADTQYF.

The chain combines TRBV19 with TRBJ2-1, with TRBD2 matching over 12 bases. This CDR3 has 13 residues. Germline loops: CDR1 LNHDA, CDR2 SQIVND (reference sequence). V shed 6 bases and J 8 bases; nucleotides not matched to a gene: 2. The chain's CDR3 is CASRTSGGYEQFF. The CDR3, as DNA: TGTGCCAGTAGGACTAGCGGGGGATATGAGCAGTTCTTC.

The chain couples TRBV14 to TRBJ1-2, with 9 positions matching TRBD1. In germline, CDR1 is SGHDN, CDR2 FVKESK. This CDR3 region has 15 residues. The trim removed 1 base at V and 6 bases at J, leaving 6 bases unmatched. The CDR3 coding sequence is TGTGCCAGCAGCCAAGGACACAGGGGGCTCGATGGCTACACCTTC. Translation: CASSQGHRGLDGYTF.